This T cell receptor (beta chain) was profiled in a study of T cells after yellow fever vaccination. A single record per CDR3 protein comes from TCRdb applying MiXCR to the 5' RACE reads. The sample includes 350,000 to 450,000 distinct CDR3 sequences, under 7.5% of them seen just once. CDR3 length: 13 residues. From germline, CDR1 is LGHDT and CDR2 YNNKEL (reference sequence). Deletions cut 4 bases from V and 5 bases from J, with 11 bases between. This clonotype was recorded at least ten times. This chain links TRBV3-1 with TRBJ1-1; D is unresolved. This material consisted of PBMCs, taken 5 days after the yellow fever booster vaccination. The clonotype originates from a man aged 25-45 years who received the YFV17D yellow fever vaccine. The DNA for the CDR3 is TGTGCCAGCAGCCGAGACCCGGGGACTGAAGCTTTCTTT. Amino acids: CASSRDPGTEAFF. The variable domain in full, with the rest retrieved from reference TRBV3-1 and TRBJ1-1, is DTAVSQTPKYLVTQMGNDKSIKCEQNLGHDTMYWYKQDSKKFLKIMFSYNNKELIINETVPNRFSPKSPDKAHLNLHINSLELGDSAVYFCASSRDPGTEAFFGQGTRLTVV.